A single sample is the source of the 5 T cell receptor beta chains below, sequenced in a study of PD-1 blockade in classical Hodgkin lymphoma. Profiling relied on immunoSEQ multiplex PCR, and the TCRdb table lists in-frame clones only, not all of them. The repertoire holds around 91,000 clones, roughly 79% seen once, with around 17% in the top ten. Following autologous stem cell transplantation, relapse occurred in every patient, and exposure to brentuximab vedotin varied. The input for sequencing was peripheral blood mononuclear cells (PBMCs), taken before the second cycle of nivolumab. The receptors here all came from a human donor with classical Hodgkin lymphoma.

The V gene is TRBV15, the J gene TRBJ2-7, with 7 nucleotides matching TRBD2. Trimming cost V 1 base and J 0 bases; bases outside gene matches: 0. The CDR3 sequence is 14 residues long. Per the germline V gene, CDR1 is LNHNV and CDR2 is YYDKDF (reference sequence). The CDR3 is CATSRGGSSYEQYF. CDR3 coding DNA: TGTGCCACCAGCAGAGGCGGGAGCTCCTACGAGCAGTACTTC.

The chain carries TRBV10-3 and TRBJ2-7; TRBD1 matches 9 bases. Trimming cost V 2 bases and J 6 bases; bases outside gene matches: 2. The germline gives CDR1 ENHRY, CDR2 SYGVKD. This CDR3 has 13 amino acids. The CDR3 sequence is CAISEVQGAEQYF. The CDR3 DNA reads TGTGCCATCAGTGAGGTACAGGGGGCCGAGCAGTACTTC.

V usage is TRBV7-2 and J usage is TRBJ1-1; 10 bases map to TRBD1. Trimming removed 5 bases from V and 11 bases from J; junction bases left unmatched: 20. The CDR3 length is 17 residues. Germline assignment: CDR1 SGHTA and CDR2 FQGNSA. CDR3 coding DNA: TGTGCCAGCAGCCCATTTTGGGGTGGAGGGACAGGGGAACATGCTTTCTTT. It specifies CASSPFWGGGTGEHAFF.

The chain uses TRBV9 and TRBJ2-2; the match to TRBD2 covers 9 bases. CDR3 length: 15 amino acids. The V and J ends lost 2 bases and 7 bases, in that order; junction bases with no gene match: 6. Germline-derived CDR1 and CDR2 are SGDLS and YYNGEE. The CDR3 here is CASSVTSGGSGELFF. The DNA of the CDR3 is TGTGCCAGCAGCGTGACTAGCGGTGGGAGCGGGGAGCTGTTTTTT.

The sample holds one count of this clone. V is TRBV5-4 and J is TRBJ1-1, with D unclear. The V end was cut by 7 bases, the J end by 1 base, with 8 bases between. The CDR3 is made up of 12 amino acids. Germline V gene data show CDR1 as SGHNT and CDR2 as YYREEE (reference sequence). CDR3 protein: CASHHRNTEAFF. The CDR3 bases are TGTGCCAGCCATCACCGGAACACTGAAGCTTTCTTT.